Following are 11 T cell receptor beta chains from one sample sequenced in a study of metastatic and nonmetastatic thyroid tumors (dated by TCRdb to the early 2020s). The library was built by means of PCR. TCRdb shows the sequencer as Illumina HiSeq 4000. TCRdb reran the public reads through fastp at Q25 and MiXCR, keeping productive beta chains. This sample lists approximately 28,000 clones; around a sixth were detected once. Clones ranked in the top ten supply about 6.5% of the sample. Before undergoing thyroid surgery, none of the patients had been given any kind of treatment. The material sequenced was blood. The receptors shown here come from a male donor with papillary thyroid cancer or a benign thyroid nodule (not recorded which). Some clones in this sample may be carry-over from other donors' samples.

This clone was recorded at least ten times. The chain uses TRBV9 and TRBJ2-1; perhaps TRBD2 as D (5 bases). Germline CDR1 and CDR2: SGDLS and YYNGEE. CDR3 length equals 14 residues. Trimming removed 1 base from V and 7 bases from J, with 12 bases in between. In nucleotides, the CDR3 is TGTGCCAGCAGCGTAACCCGAGGCGGGAATGAGCAGTTCTTC. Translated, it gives CASSVTRGGNEQFF.

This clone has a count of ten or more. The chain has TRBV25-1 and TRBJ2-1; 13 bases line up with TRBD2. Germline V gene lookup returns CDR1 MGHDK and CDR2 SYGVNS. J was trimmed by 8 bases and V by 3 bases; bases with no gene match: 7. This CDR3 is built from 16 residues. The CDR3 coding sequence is TGTGCCAGCAGTGATCCCGGGACTAGCGGGAACTATGAGCAGTTCTTC. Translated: CASSDPGTSGNYEQFF.

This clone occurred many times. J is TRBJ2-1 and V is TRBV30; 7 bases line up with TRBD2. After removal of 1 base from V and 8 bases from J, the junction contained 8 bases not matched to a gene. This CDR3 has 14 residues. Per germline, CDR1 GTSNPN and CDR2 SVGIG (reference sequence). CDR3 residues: CAWSEGAGRDEQFF. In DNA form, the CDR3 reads TGTGCCTGGAGTGAAGGGGCAGGGAGGGATGAGCAGTTCTTC. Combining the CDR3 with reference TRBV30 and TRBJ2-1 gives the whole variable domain SQTIHQWPATLVQPVGSPLSLECTVEGTSNPNLYWYRQAAGRGLQLLFYSVGIGQISSEVPQNLSASRPQDRQFILSSKKLLLSDSGFYLCAWSEGAGRDEQFFGPGTRLTVL.

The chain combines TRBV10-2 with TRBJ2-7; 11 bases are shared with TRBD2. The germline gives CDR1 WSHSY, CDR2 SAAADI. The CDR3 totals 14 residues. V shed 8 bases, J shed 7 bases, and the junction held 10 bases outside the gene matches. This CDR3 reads CASAGTSGVLEQYF. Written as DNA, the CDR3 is TGCGCCAGCGCTGGGACTAGCGGTGTCCTGGAGCAGTACTTC.

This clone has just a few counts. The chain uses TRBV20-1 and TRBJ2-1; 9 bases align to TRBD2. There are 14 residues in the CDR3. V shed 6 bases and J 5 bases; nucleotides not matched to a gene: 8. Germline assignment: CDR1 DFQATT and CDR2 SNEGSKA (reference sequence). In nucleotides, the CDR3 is TGCAGTGCCCCGGGGCCTAGCGGGAACAATGAGCAGTTCTTC. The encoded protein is CSAPGPSGNNEQFF.

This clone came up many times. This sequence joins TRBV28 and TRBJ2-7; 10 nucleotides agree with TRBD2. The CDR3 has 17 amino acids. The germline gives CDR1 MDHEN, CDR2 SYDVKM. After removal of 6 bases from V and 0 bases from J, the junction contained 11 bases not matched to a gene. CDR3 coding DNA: TGTGCCAGCAGATCACCGGGACTAGCGTCATTCTCCTACGAGCAGTACTTC. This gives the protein CASRSPGLASFSYEQYF.

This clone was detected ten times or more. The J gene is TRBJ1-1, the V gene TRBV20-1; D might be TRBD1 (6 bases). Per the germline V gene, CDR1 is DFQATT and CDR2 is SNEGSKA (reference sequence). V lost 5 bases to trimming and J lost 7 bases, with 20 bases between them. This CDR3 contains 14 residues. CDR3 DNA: TGCAGTGCTCGACACAGGGACGGTGCGGGTGAAGCTTTCTTT. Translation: CSARHRDGAGEAFF.

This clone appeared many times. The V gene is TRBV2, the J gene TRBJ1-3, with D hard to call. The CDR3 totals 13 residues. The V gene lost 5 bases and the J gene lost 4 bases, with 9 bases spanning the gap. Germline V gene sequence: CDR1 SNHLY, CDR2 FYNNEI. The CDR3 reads CASSSAQGNTIYF. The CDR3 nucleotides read TGTGCCAGCAGTTCAGCGCAGGGAAACACCATATATTTT.

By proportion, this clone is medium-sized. The CDR3 reads CASSEAAGGRNEQFF. CDR3 DNA sequence: TGTGCCAGCAGTGAAGCAGCAGGGGGTCGGAATGAGCAGTTCTTC. This sequence joins TRBV6-1 and TRBJ2-1; 7 bases are shared with TRBD1. Losses at the gene ends were 0 bases for V and 7 bases for J; bases not matched to a gene: 6. The germline gives CDR1 MNHNS, CDR2 SASEGT. This CDR3 region has 15 residues.

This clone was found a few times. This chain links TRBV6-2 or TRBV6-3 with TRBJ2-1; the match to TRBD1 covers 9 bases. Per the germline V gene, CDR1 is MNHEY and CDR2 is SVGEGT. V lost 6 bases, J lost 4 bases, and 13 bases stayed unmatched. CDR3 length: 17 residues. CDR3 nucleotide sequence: TGTGCCAGCAGACCCTATCCGGGACAGGGAAATTACAATGAGCAGTTCTTC. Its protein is CASRPYPGQGNYNEQFF.

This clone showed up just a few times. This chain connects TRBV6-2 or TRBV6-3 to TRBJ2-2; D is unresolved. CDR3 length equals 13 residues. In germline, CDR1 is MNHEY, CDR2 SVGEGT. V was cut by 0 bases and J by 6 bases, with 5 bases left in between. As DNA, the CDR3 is TGTGCCAGCAGTTACTCGTTCCCCGGGGAGCTGTTTTTT. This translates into CASSYSFPGELFF.